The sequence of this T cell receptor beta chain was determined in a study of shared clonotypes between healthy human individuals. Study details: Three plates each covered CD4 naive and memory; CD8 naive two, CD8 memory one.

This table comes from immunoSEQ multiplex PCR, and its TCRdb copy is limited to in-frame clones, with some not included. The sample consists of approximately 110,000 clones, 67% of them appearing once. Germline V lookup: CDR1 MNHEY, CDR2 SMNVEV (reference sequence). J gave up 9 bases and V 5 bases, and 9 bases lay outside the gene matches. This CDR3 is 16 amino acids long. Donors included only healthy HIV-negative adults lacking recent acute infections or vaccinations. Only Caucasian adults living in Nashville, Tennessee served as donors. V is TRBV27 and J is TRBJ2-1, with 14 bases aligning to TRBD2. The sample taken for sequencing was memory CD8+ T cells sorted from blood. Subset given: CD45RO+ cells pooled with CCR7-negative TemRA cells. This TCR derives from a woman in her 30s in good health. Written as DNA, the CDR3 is TGTGCCAGCAGTCATAAACGACTAGCGGGAGGGCTTGAGCAGTTCTTC. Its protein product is CASSHKRLAGGLEQFF.